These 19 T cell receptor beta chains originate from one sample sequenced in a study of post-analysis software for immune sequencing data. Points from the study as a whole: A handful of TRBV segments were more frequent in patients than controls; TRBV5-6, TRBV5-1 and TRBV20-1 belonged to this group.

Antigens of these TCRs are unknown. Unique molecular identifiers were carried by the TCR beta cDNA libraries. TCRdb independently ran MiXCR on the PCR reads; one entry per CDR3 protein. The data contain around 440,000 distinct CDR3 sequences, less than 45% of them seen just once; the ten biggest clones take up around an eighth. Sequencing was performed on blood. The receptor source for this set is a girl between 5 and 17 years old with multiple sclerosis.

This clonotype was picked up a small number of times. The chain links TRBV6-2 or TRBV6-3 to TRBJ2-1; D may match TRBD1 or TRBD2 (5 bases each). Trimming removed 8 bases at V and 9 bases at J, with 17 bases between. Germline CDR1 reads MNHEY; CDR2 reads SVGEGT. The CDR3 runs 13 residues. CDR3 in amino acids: CASHRDDRGEQFF. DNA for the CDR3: TGTGCCAGCCACCGGGACGATCGGGGTGAGCAGTTCTTC.

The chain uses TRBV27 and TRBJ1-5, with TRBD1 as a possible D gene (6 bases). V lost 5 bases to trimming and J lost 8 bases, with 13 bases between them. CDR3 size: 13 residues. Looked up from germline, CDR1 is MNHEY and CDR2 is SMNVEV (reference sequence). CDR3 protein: CASSPRAGEPQHF. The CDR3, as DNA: TGTGCCAGCAGTCCCAGGGCAGGGGAGCCCCAGCATTTT.

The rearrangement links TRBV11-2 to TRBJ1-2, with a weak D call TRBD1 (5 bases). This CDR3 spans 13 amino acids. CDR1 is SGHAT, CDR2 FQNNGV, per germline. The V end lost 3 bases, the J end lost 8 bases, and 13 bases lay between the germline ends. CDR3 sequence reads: CASSFIGGGGYTF. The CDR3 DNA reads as TGTGCCAGCAGCTTCATCGGGGGAGGAGGCTACACCTTC.

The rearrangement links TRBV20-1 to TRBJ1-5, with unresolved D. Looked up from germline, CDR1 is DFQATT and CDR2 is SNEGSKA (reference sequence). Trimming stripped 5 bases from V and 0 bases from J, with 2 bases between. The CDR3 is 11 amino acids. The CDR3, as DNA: TGCAGTGCTGATAGCAATCAGCCCCAGCATTTT. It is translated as CSADSNQPQHF.

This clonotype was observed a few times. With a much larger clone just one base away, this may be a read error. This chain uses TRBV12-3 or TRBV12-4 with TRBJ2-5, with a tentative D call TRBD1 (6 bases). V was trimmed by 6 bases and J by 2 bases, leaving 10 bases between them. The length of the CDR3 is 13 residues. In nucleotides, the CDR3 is TGTGCCAGCAGGATGACAGGACAAGAGACCCAGTACTTC. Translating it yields CASRMTGQETQYF.

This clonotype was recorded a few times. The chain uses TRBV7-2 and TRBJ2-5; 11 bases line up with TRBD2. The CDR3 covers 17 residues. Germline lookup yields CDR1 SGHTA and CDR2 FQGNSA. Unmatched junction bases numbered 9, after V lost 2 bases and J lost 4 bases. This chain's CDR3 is CASSLSTPLAGGETQYF. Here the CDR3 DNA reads TGTGCCAGCAGCTTATCCACCCCTCTAGCGGGAGGAGAGACCCAGTACTTC.

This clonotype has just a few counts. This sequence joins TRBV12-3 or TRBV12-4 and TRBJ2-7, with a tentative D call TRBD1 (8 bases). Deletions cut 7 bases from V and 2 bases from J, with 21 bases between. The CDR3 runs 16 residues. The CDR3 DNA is TGTGCCAGCACCCCTACAGGGGGGGAGGGGGCCTACGAGCAGTACTTC. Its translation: CASTPTGGEGAYEQYF.

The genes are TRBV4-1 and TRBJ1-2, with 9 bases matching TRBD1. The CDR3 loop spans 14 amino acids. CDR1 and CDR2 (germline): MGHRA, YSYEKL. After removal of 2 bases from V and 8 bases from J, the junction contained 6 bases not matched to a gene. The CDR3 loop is CASSQKQGARGYTF. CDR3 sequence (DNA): TGCGCCAGCAGCCAAAAACAGGGGGCGCGCGGCTACACCTTC.

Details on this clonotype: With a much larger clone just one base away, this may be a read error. CDR3 DNA sequence: TGTGCCATCAGTGAGGACAGGGAAGAGGCCCAGTACTTC. This translates into CAISEDREEAQYF. The chain is built from TRBV10-3 and TRBJ2-5, with 7 positions matching TRBD1. Germline V gene lookup returns CDR1 ENHRY and CDR2 SYGVKD. CDR3 length: 13 amino acids.

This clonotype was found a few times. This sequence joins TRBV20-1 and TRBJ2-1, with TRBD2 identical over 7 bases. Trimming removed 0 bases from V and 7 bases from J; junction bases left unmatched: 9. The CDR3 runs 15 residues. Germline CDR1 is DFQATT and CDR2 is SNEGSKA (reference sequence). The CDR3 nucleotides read TGCAGTGCTAGAGATTGGAGACTAGCCATGAATGAGCAGTTCTTC. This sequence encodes CSARDWRLAMNEQFF.

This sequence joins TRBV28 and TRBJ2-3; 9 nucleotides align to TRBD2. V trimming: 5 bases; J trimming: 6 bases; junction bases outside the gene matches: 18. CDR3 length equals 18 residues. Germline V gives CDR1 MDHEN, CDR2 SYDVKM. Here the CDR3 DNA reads TGTGCCAGCAGTCCAACTTTAAGGGTAGCGGGAGAGGGGGATACGCAGTATTTT. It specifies CASSPTLRVAGEGDTQYF.

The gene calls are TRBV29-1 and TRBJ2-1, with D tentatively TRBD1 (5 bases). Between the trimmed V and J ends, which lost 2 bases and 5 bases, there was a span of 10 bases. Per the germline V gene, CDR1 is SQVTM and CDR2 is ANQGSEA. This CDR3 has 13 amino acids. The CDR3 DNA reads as TGCAGCGTTGAACTCCCAGGGAACAATGAGCAGTTCTTC. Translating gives CSVELPGNNEQFF.

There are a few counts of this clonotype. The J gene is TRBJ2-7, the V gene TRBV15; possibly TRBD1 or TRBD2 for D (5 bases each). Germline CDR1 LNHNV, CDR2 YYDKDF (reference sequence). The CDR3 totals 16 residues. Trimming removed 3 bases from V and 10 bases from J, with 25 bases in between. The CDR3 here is CATSSRDGLFLVDQYF. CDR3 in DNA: TGTGCCACCAGCAGCCGGGACGGTCTTTTTCTTGTTGACCAGTACTTC.

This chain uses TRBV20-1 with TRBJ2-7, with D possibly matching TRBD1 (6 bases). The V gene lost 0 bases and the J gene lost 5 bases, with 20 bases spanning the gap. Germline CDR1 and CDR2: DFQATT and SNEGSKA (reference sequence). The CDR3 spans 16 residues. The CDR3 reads CSARERGTGIRDEQYF. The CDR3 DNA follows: TGCAGTGCTAGAGAAAGGGGCACAGGGATTCGGGACGAGCAGTACTTC.

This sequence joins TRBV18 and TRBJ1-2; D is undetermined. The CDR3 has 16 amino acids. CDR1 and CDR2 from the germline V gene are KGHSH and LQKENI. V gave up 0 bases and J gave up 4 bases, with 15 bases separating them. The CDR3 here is CASSPPGFGESYGYTF. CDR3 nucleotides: TGTGCCAGCTCACCACCGGGGTTCGGGGAGTCCTATGGCTACACCTTC. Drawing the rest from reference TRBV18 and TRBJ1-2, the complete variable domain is NAGVMQNPRHLVRRRGQEARLRCSPMKGHSHVYWYRQLPEEGLKFMVYLQKENIIDESGMPKERFSAEFPKEGPSILRIQQVVRGDSAAYFCASSPPGFGESYGYTFGSGTRLTVV.

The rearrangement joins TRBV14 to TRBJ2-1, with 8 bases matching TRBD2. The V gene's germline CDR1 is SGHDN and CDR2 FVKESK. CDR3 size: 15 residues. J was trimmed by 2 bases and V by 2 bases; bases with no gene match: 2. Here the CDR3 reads CASSQTAGAYNEQFF. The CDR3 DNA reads TGTGCCAGCAGCCAAACAGCGGGGGCCTACAATGAGCAGTTCTTC.

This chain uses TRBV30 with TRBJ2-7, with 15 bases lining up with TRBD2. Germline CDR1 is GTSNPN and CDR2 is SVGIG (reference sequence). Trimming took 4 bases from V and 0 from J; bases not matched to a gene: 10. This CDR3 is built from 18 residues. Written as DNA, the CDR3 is TGTGCCTGGAATCCGGGACTAGCGGGAGGCCGTAGCTCCTACGAGCAGTACTTC. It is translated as CAWNPGLAGGRSSYEQYF. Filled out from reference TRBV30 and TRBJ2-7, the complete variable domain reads SQTIHQWPATLVQPVGSPLSLECTVEGTSNPNLYWYRQAAGRGLQLLFYSVGIGQISSEVPQNLSASRPQDRQFILSSKKLLLSDSGFYLCAWNPGLAGGRSSYEQYFGPGTRLTVT.

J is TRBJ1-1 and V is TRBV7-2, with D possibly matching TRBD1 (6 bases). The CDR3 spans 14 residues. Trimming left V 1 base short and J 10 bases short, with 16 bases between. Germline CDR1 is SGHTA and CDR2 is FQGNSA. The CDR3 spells CASSLVGGQGIAFF. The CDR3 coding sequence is TGTGCCAGCAGCTTAGTCGGAGGGCAGGGGATAGCTTTCTTT.

The CDR3 DNA sequence: TGTGCTAGTGGTTTGACCAGGGGTAGAAATCAGCCCCAGCATTTT. Its protein is CASGLTRGRNQPQHF. This rearrangement joins TRBV12-5 to TRBJ1-5; D perhaps matches TRBD1 (6 bases). Looked up from germline, CDR1 is LGHNT and CDR2 is FRNRAP. The CDR3 is 15 amino acids. The V gene lost 2 bases and the J gene lost 4 bases, with 12 bases spanning the gap.